The TCR beta chain described here comes from a study of T cells expressing NK-cell markers. TCRdb reanalyzed the 5' RACE reads and collapses them to one entry per CDR3 protein, without DNA. The sample includes about 380,000 distinct CDR3 sequences. Looked up from germline, CDR1 is SGHRS and CDR2 is YFSETQ. The length of the CDR3 is 14 residues. The chain is built from TRBV5-1 and TRBJ1-4. The receptor's source is a man aged 18 to 69 in good health. Sequenced input: blood T cells: a sorted CD56 or NKG2C T cell subset, CD4+ or CD8+ T cells, or bulk PBMC T cells (not recorded which). CDR3: CASSLGWKGEKLFF.